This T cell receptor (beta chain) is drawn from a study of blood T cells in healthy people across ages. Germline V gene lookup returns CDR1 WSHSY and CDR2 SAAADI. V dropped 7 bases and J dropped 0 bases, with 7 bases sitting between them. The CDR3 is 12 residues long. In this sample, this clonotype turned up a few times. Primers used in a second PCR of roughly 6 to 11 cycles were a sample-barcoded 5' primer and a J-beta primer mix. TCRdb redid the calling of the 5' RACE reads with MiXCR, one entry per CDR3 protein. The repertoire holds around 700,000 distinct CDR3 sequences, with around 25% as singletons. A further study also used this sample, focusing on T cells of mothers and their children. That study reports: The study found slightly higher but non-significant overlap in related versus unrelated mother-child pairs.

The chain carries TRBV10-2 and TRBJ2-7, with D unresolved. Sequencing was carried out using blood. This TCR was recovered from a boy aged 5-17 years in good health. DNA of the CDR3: TGCGCCAGCAAGCAGAGCTCCTACGAGCAGTACTTC. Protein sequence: CASKQSSYEQYF.